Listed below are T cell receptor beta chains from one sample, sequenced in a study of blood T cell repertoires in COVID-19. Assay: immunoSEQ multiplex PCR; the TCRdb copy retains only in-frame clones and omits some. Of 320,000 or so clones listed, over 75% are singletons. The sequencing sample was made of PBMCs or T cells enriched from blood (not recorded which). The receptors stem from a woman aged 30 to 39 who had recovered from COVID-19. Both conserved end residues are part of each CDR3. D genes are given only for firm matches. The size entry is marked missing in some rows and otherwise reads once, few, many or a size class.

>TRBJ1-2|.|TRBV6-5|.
CASSPNGGGNGYTF
TGTGCCAGCAGTCCAAACGGGGGAGGGAATGGCTACACCTTC
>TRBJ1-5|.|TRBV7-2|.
CASSPKIGGEQPQHF
TGTGCCAGCAGCCCGAAGATAGGGGGTGAACAGCCCCAGCATTTT
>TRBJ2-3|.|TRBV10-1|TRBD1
CASRKGTESTDTQYF
TGCGCCAGCAGGAAGGGGACAGAAAGCACAGATACGCAGTATTTT
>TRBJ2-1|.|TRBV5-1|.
CASSLEAGSYNEQFF
TGCGCCAGCAGCTTGGAGGCGGGGTCCTACAATGAGCAGTTCTTC
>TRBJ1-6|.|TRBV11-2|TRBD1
CASSLGTGHSPLHF
TGTGCCAGCAGCTTAGGGACAGGGCACTCACCCCTCCACTTT
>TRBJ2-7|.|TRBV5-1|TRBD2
CASSFPPGTSGGASQGHEQYF
TGCGCCAGCAGCTTCCCGCCCGGGACTAGCGGGGGGGCCTCACAAGGGCACGAGCAGTACTTC
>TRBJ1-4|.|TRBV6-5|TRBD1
CASSSGQGRKLFF
TGTGCCAGCAGTTCCGGACAGGGGAGAAAACTGTTTTTT
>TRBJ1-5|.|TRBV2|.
CASSEGGGSLPNQPQHF
TGTGCCAGCAGTGAAGGGGGGGGGAGTCTCCCCAATCAGCCCCAGCATTTT
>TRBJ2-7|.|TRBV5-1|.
CASSFGQSNSYEQYF
TGCGCCAGCAGCTTTGGACAGAGTAACTCCTACGAGCAGTACTTC
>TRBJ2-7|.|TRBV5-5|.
CASSLPGLPGSYEQYF
TGTGCCAGCAGCTTACCGGGACTCCCAGGCTCCTACGAGCAGTACTTC
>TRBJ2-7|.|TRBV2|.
CASSERDTAYEQYF
TGTGCCAGCAGTGAGAGGGACACAGCCTACGAGCAGTACTTC
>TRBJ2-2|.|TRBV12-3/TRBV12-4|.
CASSLQVTGELFF
TGTGCCAGCAGTTTACAGGTCACCGGGGAGCTGTTTTTT
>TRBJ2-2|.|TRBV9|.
CASSVVPDTGELFF
TGTGCCAGCAGCGTAGTGCCAGACACCGGGGAGCTGTTTTTT
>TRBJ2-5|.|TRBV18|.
CASRSSGDQETQYF
TGTGCCAGCCGATCGTCAGGGGACCAAGAGACCCAGTACTTC
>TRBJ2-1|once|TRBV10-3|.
CAINTPGSDNEQFF
TGTGCCATCAACACCCCCGGGAGTGACAATGAGCAGTTCTTC
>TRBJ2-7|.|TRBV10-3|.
CAISAGVGRHSYEQYF
TGTGCCATCAGTGCAGGGGTAGGACGCCACTCCTACGAGCAGTACTTC
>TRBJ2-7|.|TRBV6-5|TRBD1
CASSQKQGTPYEQYF
TGTGCCAGCAGCCAAAAACAGGGGACGCCCTACGAGCAGTACTTC
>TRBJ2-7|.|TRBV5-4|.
CASSSGVNLDSGEQYF
TGTGCCAGCAGCTCGGGGGTAAATTTGGATTCTGGCGAGCAGTACTTC
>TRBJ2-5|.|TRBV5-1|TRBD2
CASSPLGGGQETQYF
TGCGCCAGCAGCCCCCTGGGCGGGGGGCAAGAGACCCAGTACTTC
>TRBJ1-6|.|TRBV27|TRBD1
CASRYGTANNSPLHF
TGTGCCAGCAGGTACGGGACAGCCAATAATTCACCCCTCCACTTT
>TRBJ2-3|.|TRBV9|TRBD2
CASSVAPSGGGTDTQYF
TGTGCCAGCAGCGTAGCTCCTAGCGGGGGCGGGACAGATACGCAGTATTTT
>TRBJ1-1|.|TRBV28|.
CASSWGGNTEAFF
TGTGCCAGCAGTTGGGGGGGTAACACTGAAGCTTTCTTT
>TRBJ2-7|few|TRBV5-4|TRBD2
CASSLRASGGPYEQYF
TGTGCCAGCAGCCTCCGGGCTAGCGGGGGTCCCTACGAGCAGTACTTC
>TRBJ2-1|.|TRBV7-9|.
CASSLRQGSYNEQFF
TGTGCCAGCAGCTTACGTCAGGGGTCCTACAATGAGCAGTTCTTC
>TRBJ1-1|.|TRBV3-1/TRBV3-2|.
CASSHGRREKRTEAFF
TGTGCCAGCAGCCACGGTAGACGTGAAAAGAGGACTGAAGCTTTCTTT
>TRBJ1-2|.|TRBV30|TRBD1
CAWSVQMMGQGRKNYGYTF
TGTGCCTGGAGTGTACAGATGATGGGACAGGGGAGGAAGAACTATGGCTACACCTTC
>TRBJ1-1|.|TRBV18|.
CASSPGQIMNTEAFF
TGTGCCAGCTCACCAGGGCAGATCATGAACACTGAAGCTTTCTTT
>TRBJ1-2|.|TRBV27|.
CASSLSGSGGYTF
TGTGCCAGCAGTTTATCAGGGAGTGGTGGCTACACCTTC
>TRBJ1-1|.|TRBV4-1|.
CASSLEGDATEAFF
TGCGCCAGCAGCCTGGAGGGAGACGCCACTGAAGCTTTCTTT
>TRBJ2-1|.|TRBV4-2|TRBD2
CASSQERVAGAGGNEQFF
TGTGCCAGCAGCCAAGAGAGAGTAGCGGGGGCGGGGGGCAATGAGCAGTTCTTC
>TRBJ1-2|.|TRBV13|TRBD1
CASSWRGQGGYGYTF
TGTGCCAGCAGCTGGCGGGGACAGGGAGGTTATGGCTACACCTTC
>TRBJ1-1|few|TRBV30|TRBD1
CAYYRGNTEAFF
TGTGCCTACTACAGGGGGAACACTGAAGCTTTCTTT
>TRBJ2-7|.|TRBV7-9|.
CASSLVSAGGGNEQYF
TGTGCCAGCAGCTTAGTATCGGCAGGGGGAGGTAACGAGCAGTACTTC